The 2 T cell receptor beta chains given below trace back to one sample, sequenced in a study of blood T cell repertoires in COVID-19. Here immunoSEQ multiplex PCR was the method, and the copy in TCRdb shows in-frame clones only, minus some. The table shows 150,000 to 200,000 clones, with 79% occurring only once. The sequenced sample was PBMCs or T cells enriched from blood (not recorded which). The origin of the receptors is a woman in her 70s in a cohort exposed to, infected with or recovered from COVID-19 (not recorded which).

The chain recombines TRBV12-3 or TRBV12-4 with TRBJ2-5; no clear D. Trimming left V 5 bases short and J 0 bases short, with 7 bases between. This CDR3 is built from 13 residues. This CDR3 is CASSTRDQETQYF. CDR3 nucleotide sequence: TGTGCCAGCAGTACCCGGGACCAAGAGACCCAGTACTTC.

The J gene is TRBJ1-5, the V gene TRBV27; D gene unclear. V lost 5 bases and J lost 3, with 17 bases in between. CDR1 is MNHEY, CDR2 SMNVEV, per germline (reference sequence). This CDR3 contains 16 residues. CDR3: CASSPSPSGSNQPQHF. The CDR3 nucleotides read TGTGCCAGCAGTCCCTCCCCCTCGGGGTCCAATCAGCCCCAGCATTTT.